Below are 8 T cell receptor beta chains sequenced from a single sample in a study of blood T cell repertoires in COVID-19. Here immunoSEQ multiplex PCR was the method, and the copy in TCRdb shows in-frame clones only, minus some. This sample has 76,000 or so clones, with about 90% found just once. The specimen sequenced was peripheral blood. These receptor sequences come from a human donor in a cohort sampled during active COVID-19.

This chain connects TRBV10-3 to TRBJ2-4, with 11 bases that match TRBD2. The CDR3 has 15 amino acids. Germline V gene sequence: CDR1 ENHRY, CDR2 SYGVKD. Unmatched junction bases numbered 6, after V lost 6 bases and J lost 5 bases. The CDR3 DNA follows: TGTGCCATCAGCTTACTAGCGGGGGCCGAAAACATTCAGTACTTC. Protein sequence: CAISLLAGAENIQYF.

A note on this clone: Other DNA sequences in this specimen translate into the identical CDR3. The V gene is TRBV5-1, the J gene TRBJ1-1; a weak D match, TRBD1 (5 bases). V gave up 0 bases and J gave up 2 bases, with 11 bases separating them. The germline V gene has CDR1 SGHRS and CDR2 YFSETQ. The CDR3 is made up of 15 amino acids. CDR3 loop: CASSLDPGLNTEAFF. For the CDR3, the DNA is TGCGCCAGCAGCTTGGACCCGGGACTTAACACTGAAGCTTTCTTT.

This CDR3 is CASSPPGGTVADTQYF. The CDR3 nucleotides read TGTGCCAGCAGCCCACCGGGGGGGACAGTTGCAGATACGCAGTATTTT. The chain combines TRBV9 with TRBJ2-3; possible D gene TRBD2, 8 bases. The CDR3 contains 16 residues. Trimming cost V 4 bases and J 4 bases, with 19 bases left between them. Germline assignment: CDR1 SGDLS and CDR2 YYNGEE.

The chain has TRBV7-6 and TRBJ2-2; D call uncertain. Trimming shortened V by 5 bases and J by 2 bases, and 15 bases separated the two germline ends. CDR3 length equals 16 residues. In germline, CDR1 is SGHVS, CDR2 FNYEAQ. CDR3 in amino acids: CASSNQAVTNTGELFF. For the CDR3, the DNA is TGTGCCAGCAGCAACCAGGCCGTAACAAACACCGGGGAGCTGTTTTTT.

CDR3 in amino acids: CASSNYIEANEKLFF. CDR3 nucleotides: TGTGCCAGTAGTAATTATATCGAGGCTAATGAAAAACTGTTTTTT. The V call is TRBV19, the J call TRBJ1-4, with D unresolved. The CDR3 is made up of 15 amino acids. The V end was cut by 4 bases, the J end by 3 bases, with 12 bases between. The germline gives CDR1 LNHDA, CDR2 SQIVND (reference sequence).

This clone was picked up one time. The chain couples TRBV19 to TRBJ1-5; D not certain. V lost 6 bases and J lost 1, with 10 bases in between. The CDR3 has 14 amino acids. CDR1 LNHDA and CDR2 SQIVND come from the germline V gene (reference sequence). CDR3 loop: CASSPKRSNQPQHF. The DNA for the CDR3 is TGTGCCAGTAGCCCTAAGAGAAGCAATCAGCCCCAGCATTTT.

The chain joins TRBV9 to TRBJ1-1, with 8 nucleotides matching TRBD1. CDR3 size: 15 residues. The J segment lost 0 bases and the V segment lost 5 bases, leaving 6 bases of the junction unmatched. Germline V CDR1 and CDR2: SGDLS, YYNGEE. CDR3 nucleotides: TGTGCCAGCAGTGAGACAGGGGTAATGAACACTGAAGCTTTCTTT. It is translated as CASSETGVMNTEAFF.

The V and J genes are TRBV9 and TRBJ1-3; D perhaps matches TRBD1 (6 bases). V lost 3 bases and J 0 bases, leaving 7 bases between the germline ends. This CDR3 spans 14 amino acids. CDR1 SGDLS and CDR2 YYNGEE come from the germline V gene. The CDR3 DNA reads as TGTGCCAGCAGCGAGGACAGCTCTGGAAACACCATATATTTT. Protein: CASSEDSSGNTIYF.